Listed here are 17 T cell receptor beta chains from one sample, sequenced in a study of CD8 T cells in Susac syndrome. cDNA came from 0.5 to 1 ug RNA primed by random hexamers. A single record per CDR3 protein comes from TCRdb applying MiXCR to the immunoSEQ multiplex PCR reads. The sample includes roughly 400,000 distinct CDR3 sequences, approximately 85% of them seen just once. Sequencing input: CD8+ T cells from PBMCs. The receptors derive from a human donor with multiple sclerosis.

J is TRBJ1-1 and V is TRBV2; D perhaps matches TRBD1 (5 bases). CDR3 length: 15 residues. Trimming left V 5 bases short and J 0 bases short, with 13 bases between. CDR1 is SNHLY, CDR2 FYNNEI, per germline. CDR3 loop: CASSFDSYMNTEAFF. The CDR3 nucleotides are TGTGCCAGCAGTTTCGACAGTTACATGAACACTGAAGCTTTCTTT.

The V and J genes are TRBV24-1 and TRBJ2-1; D is possibly TRBD2 (5 bases). V lost 5 bases, J lost 9 bases, and 13 bases lay in between. Germline V gene lookup returns CDR1 KGHDR and CDR2 SFDVKD. The CDR3 has 13 residues. The DNA of the CDR3 is TGTGCCACCAGTGCAACTCAAAGCGGTGAGCAGTTCTTC. This translates into CATSATQSGEQFF.

The V gene is TRBV6-1, the J gene TRBJ2-7, with 8 bases lining up with TRBD1. Per germline, CDR1 MNHNS and CDR2 SASEGT. With V trimmed by 3 bases and J by 4 bases, 20 bases remained unmatched. The CDR3 covers 19 residues. The CDR3: CASSDYSGTGEWDEYEQYF. DNA of the CDR3: TGTGCCAGCAGTGACTATTCCGGGACAGGTGAATGGGATGAGTACGAGCAGTACTTC.

This chain links TRBV30 with TRBJ2-7; 10 positions match TRBD1. CDR1 and CDR2 from the germline V gene are GTSNPN and SVGIG (reference sequence). With 1 base clipped from V and 6 bases from J, the junction kept 0 bases outside the gene matches. The CDR3 extends over 12 amino acids. The CDR3 loop is CAWSGTGGEQYF. CDR3 bases: TGTGCCTGGAGTGGGACAGGGGGCGAGCAGTACTTC.

This chain links TRBV9 with TRBJ2-7; the match to TRBD2 covers 8 bases. Germline V CDR1 and CDR2: SGDLS, YYNGEE. With V trimmed by 4 bases and J by 5 bases, 11 bases remained unmatched. The CDR3 runs to 15 residues. The CDR3: CASSPTPGGVHEQYF. CDR3 nucleotides: TGTGCCAGCAGCCCAACCCCGGGGGGGGTCCACGAGCAGTACTTC.

This sequence joins TRBV29-1 and TRBJ2-7; TRBD2 is a possible D gene (7 bases). Trimming took 2 bases from V and 3 from J, leaving 17 bases between them. The CDR3 loop spans 15 amino acids. The germline V gene encodes CDR1 SQVTM and CDR2 ANQGSEA. As DNA, the CDR3 is TGCAGCGTTGAATTAATGGCAGGGGAGGGCTACGAGCAGTACTTC. Its translation is CSVELMAGEGYEQYF.

V and J are TRBV9 and TRBJ2-5, with 7 bases that match TRBD2. Germline CDR1 SGDLS, CDR2 YYNGEE. The CDR3 has 14 residues. V was pared by 7 bases and J by 3 bases, with 9 bases of the junction left unmatched. DNA of the CDR3: TGTGCCAGCGGCGGGGGACCCCCGAAAGAGACCCAGTACTTC. This gives the protein CASGGGPPKETQYF.

V and J are TRBV29-1 and TRBJ2-7; maybe TRBD2 (7 bases). V gave up 5 bases and J gave up 2 bases, with 16 bases separating them. The CDR3 is 14 amino acids. CDR1 is SQVTM and CDR2 is ANQGSEA in the germline V gene. CDR3 bases: TGCAGCGTTTCAGCGGACGGGGGGCCCTACGAGCAGTACTTC. Amino acid sequence: CSVSADGGPYEQYF.

The J gene is TRBJ2-1, the V gene TRBV20-1; weak D call: TRBD2 (5 bases). V was pared by 3 bases and J by 0 bases, with 12 bases between. Germline values: CDR1 DFQATT, CDR2 SNEGSKA (reference sequence). This CDR3 spans 15 amino acids. Here the CDR3 reads CSASSERSSYNEQFF. The CDR3 DNA is TGCAGTGCTAGTAGTGAGCGGAGCTCCTACAATGAGCAGTTCTTC.

The chain combines TRBV28 with TRBJ2-5; D uncertain. CDR1 and CDR2 (germline): MDHEN, SYDVKM. This CDR3 region has 14 residues. V lost 1 base, J lost 4 bases, and 10 bases lay in between. CDR3 amino acids: CASSLLNIGETQYF. The CDR3 coding sequence is TGTGCCAGCAGTTTATTGAACATCGGAGAGACCCAGTACTTC.

The rearrangement links TRBV25-1 to TRBJ2-7, with D unclear. Per germline, CDR1 MGHDK and CDR2 SYGVNS. The CDR3 is made up of 13 amino acids. Trimming stripped 11 bases from V and 1 base from J, with 15 bases between. The CDR3 nucleotides read TGTGCCCTGGTAGGAGACAAGTCCTACGAGCAGTACTTC. As protein: CALVGDKSYEQYF.

This clonotype was found a few times. The V gene is TRBV7-3, the J gene TRBJ2-7; D is possibly TRBD2 (5 bases). The CDR3 is made up of 13 amino acids. The germline V gene has CDR1 SGHTA and CDR2 FQGTGA. V was cut by 3 bases and J by 6 bases, with 12 bases left in between. The CDR3 coding sequence is TGTGCCAGCAGCTTCTCCGCCGCGGGCGAGCAGTACTTC. It codes for CASSFSAAGEQYF.

V gene TRBV30 combines with J gene TRBJ1-1; TRBD1 aligns across 8 bases. From germline, CDR1 is GTSNPN and CDR2 SVGIG (reference sequence). Trimming took 0 bases from V and 1 from J; bases not matched to a gene: 16. This CDR3 contains 19 residues. The CDR3 sequence is CAWSVREGRGPLANTEAFF. The CDR3 DNA sequence: TGTGCCTGGAGTGTACGCGAGGGCAGGGGGCCCCTAGCGAACACTGAAGCTTTCTTT.

The chain joins TRBV4-1 to TRBJ2-2, with D perhaps matching TRBD2 (5 bases). V dropped 3 bases and J dropped 6 bases, with 14 bases sitting between them. The V gene's germline CDR1 is MGHRA and CDR2 YSYEKL. The CDR3 totals 15 residues. DNA of the CDR3: TGCGCCAGCAGCCAGACACGCGACGGGGCCGGGGAGCTGTTTTTT. Protein sequence: CASSQTRDGAGELFF.

The rearrangement uses TRBV5-1 and TRBJ1-1; D ambiguous. Trimming stripped 3 bases from V and 1 base from J, with 10 bases between. The germline gives CDR1 SGHRS, CDR2 YFSETQ. The CDR3 has 14 residues. The CDR3: CASSSGDGNTEAFF. The CDR3 region has the DNA TGCGCCAGCAGCTCCGGAGACGGGAACACTGAAGCTTTCTTT.

The V and J genes are TRBV28 and TRBJ1-1; D unclear. The V and J ends lost 3 bases and 0 bases respectively, with 8 bases between them. The CDR3 extends over 14 amino acids. Per the germline V gene, CDR1 is MDHEN and CDR2 is SYDVKM. CDR3 DNA sequence: TGTGCCAGCAGTTTCCCCGGTATGAACACTGAAGCTTTCTTT. The encoded protein is CASSFPGMNTEAFF.

The CDR3 loop reads CASSYEGGVVTEAFF. CDR3 sequence (DNA): TGTGCCAGCAGTTACGAGGGAGGAGTTGTTACTGAAGCTTTCTTT. This chain uses TRBV6-5 with TRBJ1-1, with unresolved D. Per germline, CDR1 MNHEY and CDR2 SVGAGI. CDR3 length equals 15 residues. Trimming cost V 2 bases and J 5 bases, with 15 bases left between them.